This TCR beta chain stems from a study of blood T cell repertoires in COVID-19 (dated by TCRdb to about 2020). Looking at the study overall: Samples covering the acute and convalescent phases of COVID-19 were provided by collaborators in the United States, Italy and Spain. The dataset comprised deeply sampled blood TCRbeta repertoires from subjects exposed to, actively infected with, or recovered from COVID-19. The prospective study material was composed of cDNA or gDNA derived from T cells, B-cell-depleted T cells, or PBMCs. The repertoires were made available in a free public database intended to serve as a resource for research on the immune response to SARS-CoV-2. A de-identified subject ID, COVID-19 status, age in years and sex were almost always included in the sample metadata. The samples were drawn from the first 160 participants of the ongoing ImmuneRACE study and from over a thousand subjects provided by 6 global collaborators. Where available, HLA class I and class II types were obtained from metadata supplied by the sample provider rather than from assay-based typing. Results and caveats for the whole study, not just this receptor: How much clinical and demographic metadata was included differed by source and by participant, and the metadata was provided uncurated.

Taken from cysteine to phenylalanine, the CDR3 has 16 residues. Kept here is only the CDR3 DNA, which spans 48 bases and is read in frame from base 1. Reading the germline V gene gives CDR1 ENHRY and CDR2 SYGVKD. At the junction V is shortened by 10 bases and J by 1 base, with 17 bases in between. As concerns this clone: Its antigen is unknown. No base qualities exist here, and no much larger clone lies one base off it.

Whole blood was collected in K2EDTA tubes by collaborating institutions according to the institutions' own protocols. For TCRbeta analysis, collaborators shipped samples in one of three forms: frozen whole blood, isolated PBMCs, or DNA extracted from either of those sample types. TCRbeta CDR3 regions were amplified from genomic DNA by means of the immunoSEQ Assay, a bias-controlled multiplex PCR. In the paper's pipeline: The number of nucleated cells in each sample was estimated by amplification of reference gene primers within the assay. Sequence reads were collapsed and filtered to measure the absolute abundance of every unique TCRbeta CDR3 rearrangement. For each sample, productive Simpson clonality was calculated by taking the square root of Simpson's diversity index across productive rearrangements. Drawn from immuneACCESS, this table holds only the in-frame rearrangements with V and J called that TCRdb kept. Clones are partly lost; checked studies trace under half to an unresolved V gene and leave the rest unexplained. The V and J calls and clone size were taken over from that table, and D and trimming were inferred from the DNA. Counted in this sample were about 200,000 clones; approximately 80% of them appeared once. The ten largest clones add up to less than 20% of the sample.

The sample was peripheral blood. The sequence came from a human donor in a cohort sampled during active COVID-19. The chain employs TRBV10-3 and TRBJ1-6; confidence is insufficient to name the D gene. The CDR3 protein sequence reads: CATGERARSYNSPLHF. The DNA sequence reads TGTGCCACCGGCGAGCGGGCCAGGTCCTATAATTCACCCCTCCACTTT.